The clone carrying this T cell receptor beta chain was seen once. Patients from Seattle were sampled longitudinally, starting during active infection. These data come from a study of blood T cell repertoires in COVID-19. Study overall: Some COVID-19 samples were acute and others convalescent; all came from the United States, Italy and Spain. The analysed material was cDNA or gDNA that came from T cells, B-cell-depleted T cells, or PBMCs.

The CDR3 runs to 12 residues. Unmatched junction bases numbered 3, after V lost 4 bases and J lost 6 bases. Germline values: CDR1 SGHRS, CDR2 YFSETQ. Original analysis: By means of reference gene primer amplification, nucleated cell counts were estimated. Measured with immunoSEQ multiplex PCR; TCRdb has only the in-frame clones, and not every one. V, J and clone size derive from that table, while D and trimming were established from the DNA sequence. The table includes about 160,000 clones, approximately 95% detected once. The source material was peripheral blood. The chain has TRBV5-1 and TRBJ2-7, with 8 positions matching TRBD1. The sequence derives from a woman aged 60-75 years with COVID-19, enrolled during active disease. CDR3 region: CASSHGQGEQYF. CDR3 bases: TGCGCCAGCAGCCACGGACAGGGCGAGCAGTACTTC.